The 26 T cell receptor beta chains below all came from one sample that was sequenced in a study of spatial heterogeneity in lung cancer. TCRdb re-called the 5' RACE reads with MiXCR, one entry per CDR3 protein. The sample gives over 70,000 distinct CDR3 sequences, 8% to 9.5% of which show up once; less than 2% is in the top ten. Time point specified: blood at routine non-recurrence follow-up after resection. The sequences come from PBMCs, collected at follow-up. The receptors were gathered from a female donor with early-stage non-small cell lung cancer.

This clonotype was detected only a few times. This sequence joins TRBV5-1 and TRBJ2-5; the D is unclear. The CDR3 loop spans 12 amino acids. Trimming removed 2 bases from V and 3 bases from J, with 5 bases in between. The V gene's germline CDR1 is SGHRS and CDR2 YFSETQ. CDR3 DNA: TGCGCCAGCAGCTTCCAGAAAGAGACCCAGTACTTC. Protein: CASSFQKETQYF.

The table lists this clonotype with many counts. The rearrangement uses TRBV10-3 and TRBJ2-7; D not certain. The V and J ends lost 3 bases and 0 bases respectively, with 6 bases between them. The germline V gene has CDR1 ENHRY and CDR2 SYGVKD. This CDR3 contains 13 residues. CDR3 in amino acids: CAISEEASYEQYF. The CDR3 DNA reads TGTGCCATCAGTGAAGAGGCCTCCTACGAGCAGTACTTC.

This clonotype has a count of ten or more. The chain combines TRBV7-8 with TRBJ1-4; D ambiguous. The germline V gene encodes CDR1 SGHVS and CDR2 FQNEAQ. The CDR3 consists of 15 residues. The V gene lost 5 bases and the J gene lost 8 bases, with 18 bases spanning the gap. CDR3 sequence reads: CASSRSGPRVEKLFF. CDR3 DNA sequence: TGTGCCAGCAGCCGGAGTGGCCCCCGTGTGGAAAAACTGTTTTTT.

This clonotype has at least ten counts. The chain has TRBV7-9 and TRBJ2-1, with TRBD2 identical over 14 bases. Losses at the gene ends were 5 bases for V and 8 bases for J; bases not matched to a gene: 8. CDR1 SEHNR and CDR2 FQNEAQ come from the germline V gene (reference sequence). The CDR3 runs 16 residues. The chain's CDR3 is CASSPWTSGRRDEQFF. CDR3 sequence (DNA): TGTGCCAGCAGCCCCTGGACTAGCGGGAGGCGGGATGAGCAGTTCTTC.

This clonotype was detected ten times or more. The chain recombines TRBV12-3 or TRBV12-4 with TRBJ1-3; TRBD1 might be the D (5 bases). This CDR3 comprises 13 residues. V shed 4 bases and J shed 7 bases, with 11 bases lying between them. In DNA form, the CDR3 reads TGTGCCAGCAGTTCCAGGGAGGGGAACACCATATATTTT. Amino acid sequence: CASSSREGNTIYF.

This clonotype was detected ten times or more. The genes are TRBV4-1 and TRBJ1-1; 8 bases fit TRBD1. The CDR3 loop spans 14 amino acids. Per germline, CDR1 MGHRA and CDR2 YSYEKL. J lost 7 bases, V lost 4 bases, and 8 bases had no gene match. This CDR3 is CASSRLTGDDEAFF. The CDR3 DNA is TGCGCCAGCAGCCGGCTGACAGGGGATGATGAAGCTTTCTTT.

At least ten counts were recorded for this clonotype. This chain joins TRBV19 and TRBJ2-1, with D perhaps matching TRBD2 (5 bases). The germline V and J ends were trimmed by 0 bases and 4 bases, with 10 bases remaining between them. This CDR3 is 15 amino acids long. Germline V CDR1 and CDR2: LNHDA, SQIVND (reference sequence). CDR3 residues: CASSIDLRTYNEQFF. CDR3 coding DNA: TGTGCCAGTAGTATAGATTTGCGGACTTACAATGAGCAGTTCTTC.

The CDR3 bases are TGTGCCAGCAGTCTAGTGTGGACTAGCGACGGGGAGCTGTTTTTT. As protein: CASSLVWTSDGELFF. V usage is TRBV7-2 and J usage is TRBJ2-2, with TRBD2 matching over 9 bases. Germline trimming cut 6 bases from V and 7 bases from J; bases unmatched to any gene: 9. This CDR3 region has 15 residues. Germline values: CDR1 SGHTA, CDR2 FQGNSA.

This clonotype was detected only a few times. This chain joins TRBV20-1 and TRBJ2-3, with TRBD2 identical over 8 bases. In germline, CDR1 is DFQATT, CDR2 SNEGSKA (reference sequence). The CDR3 covers 14 residues. Trimming removed 6 bases from V and 4 bases from J; junction bases left unmatched: 9. This chain's CDR3 is CSAVSAGGADTQYF. The CDR3 coding sequence is TGCAGTGCGGTCTCGGCGGGAGGAGCAGATACGCAGTATTTT.

This clonotype appeared many times. This chain joins TRBV18 and TRBJ2-2; D unclear. Trimming removed 4 bases at V and 0 bases at J, with 15 bases between. The CDR3 sequence is 17 residues long. The germline V gene has CDR1 KGHSH and CDR2 LQKENI. The CDR3 loop reads CASSLVVRSANTGELFF. The CDR3, as DNA: TGTGCCAGCTCACTGGTTGTGCGGAGCGCGAACACCGGGGAGCTGTTTTTT. Supplemented by reference TRBV18 and TRBJ2-2, the full variable domain reads NAGVMQNPRHLVRRRGQEARLRCSPMKGHSHVYWYRQLPEEGLKFMVYLQKENIIDESGMPKERFSAEFPKEGPSILRIQQVVRGDSAAYFCASSLVVRSANTGELFFGEGSRLTVL.

This clonotype was seen repeatedly, ten times or more. V and J are TRBV5-1 and TRBJ1-3; TRBD1 aligns across 7 bases. Germline-derived CDR1 and CDR2 are SGHRS and YFSETQ. V dropped 3 bases and J dropped 0; count of bases not matched to a gene: 12. The CDR3 length is 18 residues. CDR3 sequence reads: CASSSDPGQYSSGNTIYF. DNA for the CDR3: TGCGCCAGCAGCTCCGATCCGGGACAGTACTCCTCTGGAAACACCATATATTTT.

This chain links TRBV20-1 with TRBJ2-3, with 8 positions matching TRBD2. This CDR3 comprises 16 residues. Germline V gene lookup returns CDR1 DFQATT and CDR2 SNEGSKA (reference sequence). V shed 6 bases and J 5 bases; nucleotides not matched to a gene: 16. In DNA form, the CDR3 reads TGCAGTGCGACTAGCGAGAGGATGAGTCTGGGAGATACGCAGTATTTT. It encodes CSATSERMSLGDTQYF.

This clonotype appeared a few times. V gene TRBV28 combines with J gene TRBJ2-1; 7 positions agree with TRBD2. Germline CDR1 is MDHEN and CDR2 is SYDVKM. CDR3 size: 15 residues. With V trimmed by 2 bases and J by 2 bases, 3 bases remained unmatched. CDR3 amino acids: CASSLGSGTYNEQFF. Written as DNA, the CDR3 is TGTGCCAGCAGTTTAGGGAGCGGGACCTACAATGAGCAGTTCTTC.

V usage is TRBV6-2 or TRBV6-3 and J usage is TRBJ2-1; the D is unclear. Per the germline V gene, CDR1 is MNHEY and CDR2 is SVGEGT. V gave up 5 bases and J gave up 6 bases, with 11 bases separating them. The CDR3 extends over 13 amino acids. The CDR3: CASSLHLGNEQFF. CDR3 DNA sequence: TGTGCCAGCAGTCTCCACTTAGGCAATGAGCAGTTCTTC.

This clonotype came up many times. The rearrangement uses TRBV18 and TRBJ2-3; D unclear. This CDR3 has 18 amino acids. Per germline, CDR1 KGHSH and CDR2 LQKENI. The V end lost 2 bases, the J end lost 4 bases, and 22 bases lay between the germline ends. CDR3 nucleotides: TGTGCCAGCTCACCAGGATTTCGGCTTCTAAGGGTCGCAGATACGCAGTATTTT. Translation gives CASSPGFRLLRVADTQYF.

V usage is TRBV7-9 and J usage is TRBJ2-7; D may be TRBD2 (5 bases). CDR3 length: 15 amino acids. Deletions cut 1 base from V and 2 bases from J, with 12 bases between. Looked up from germline, CDR1 is SEHNR and CDR2 is FQNEAQ (reference sequence). The CDR3 reads CASSLVGEKTYEQYF. The CDR3 DNA follows: TGTGCCAGCAGCTTAGTCGGGGAGAAAACCTACGAGCAGTACTTC.

This clonotype was counted at least ten times. V usage is TRBV7-9 and J usage is TRBJ2-1, with 8 positions matching TRBD1. This CDR3 has 16 amino acids. Germline CDR1 is SEHNR and CDR2 is FQNEAQ (reference sequence). Unmatched junction bases numbered 15, after V lost 5 bases and J lost 9 bases. CDR3 nucleotides: TGTGCCAGCAGCCTGGGAACCGGGACAGGATTCGGTGAGCAGTTCTTC. Its protein product is CASSLGTGTGFGEQFF.

The sample holds many counts of this clonotype. This rearrangement joins TRBV29-1 to TRBJ2-1, with unresolved D. CDR3 size: 13 residues. Germline CDR1 SQVTM, CDR2 ANQGSEA. V lost 4 bases and J lost 5, with 12 bases in between. CDR3 amino acids: CSVAGEENNEQFF. The CDR3 DNA is TGCAGCGTTGCAGGAGAGGAGAACAATGAGCAGTTCTTC.

This clonotype was detected many times. V is TRBV7-2 and J is TRBJ2-1, with 8 nucleotides matching TRBD2. Trimming cost V 5 bases and J 3 bases; bases outside gene matches: 15. CDR1 SGHTA and CDR2 FQGNSA come from the germline V gene. This CDR3 has 18 residues. CDR3 nucleotide sequence: TGTGCCAGCAGCCCCGGGGCCCTTAGCGGGACTGGCTACAATGAGCAGTTCTTC. Protein sequence: CASSPGALSGTGYNEQFF. Full variable domain (rest looked up from reference TRBV7-2 and TRBJ2-1): GAGVSQSPSNKVTEKGKDVELRCDPISGHTALYWYRQSLGQGLEFLIYFQGNSAPDKSGLPSDRFSAERTGGSVSTLTIQRTQQEDSAVYLCASSPGALSGTGYNEQFFGPGTRLTVL.

The table lists this clonotype with a few counts. V usage is TRBV7-6 and J usage is TRBJ2-1; weak D call: TRBD2 (5 bases). Trimming shortened V by 5 bases and J by 14 bases, and 13 bases separated the two germline ends. The CDR3 covers 11 residues. Germline V gene lookup returns CDR1 SGHVS and CDR2 FNYEAQ. DNA of the CDR3: TGTGCCAGCAGCCAAAGGGAGAAAAAGTTCTTC. Amino acid sequence: CASSQREKKFF.

The chain has TRBV9 and TRBJ2-2; 10 nucleotides agree with TRBD2. After removal of 4 bases from V and 6 bases from J, the junction contained 12 bases not matched to a gene. Germline V gene lookup returns CDR1 SGDLS and CDR2 YYNGEE. The CDR3 loop spans 17 amino acids. Here the CDR3 reads CASSPIQGTSVPGELFF. The CDR3 DNA sequence: TGTGCCAGCAGCCCTATCCAGGGGACTAGCGTACCCGGGGAGCTGTTTTTT.

This clonotype was detected many times. The genes are TRBV5-1 and TRBJ1-3; D perhaps matches TRBD1 (5 bases). CDR3 length: 14 residues. The germline gives CDR1 SGHRS, CDR2 YFSETQ. V was trimmed by 7 bases and J by 4 bases, leaving 15 bases between them. CDR3: CASSPQGSGNTIYF. CDR3 DNA: TGCGCCAGCTCGCCCCAGGGTTCGGGAAACACCATATATTTT.

This clonotype was counted many times. The V gene is TRBV7-3, the J gene TRBJ2-1; D perhaps matches TRBD2 (5 bases). This CDR3 has 14 amino acids. Germline V CDR1 and CDR2: SGHTA, FQGTGA. V dropped 2 bases and J dropped 2 bases, with 7 bases sitting between them. The CDR3 DNA reads TGTGCCAGCAGCTTATCAGCGGCCTACAATGAGCAGTTCTTC. It specifies CASSLSAAYNEQFF.

At least ten counts were recorded for this clonotype. The chain is built from TRBV6-1 and TRBJ2-1; TRBD2 aligns across 9 bases. The CDR3 length is 15 residues. V trimming: 3 bases; J trimming: 3 bases; junction bases outside the gene matches: 3. Germline V lookup: CDR1 MNHNS, CDR2 SASEGT. The CDR3, as DNA: TGTGCCAGCAGTGAGGGACTAGCTGGCTACAATGAGCAGTTCTTC. It codes for CASSEGLAGYNEQFF.

In this sample, this clonotype turned up many times. The rearrangement uses TRBV18 and TRBJ1-1; D might be TRBD1 (5 bases). Between the trimmed V and J ends, which lost 5 bases and 2 bases, there was a span of 15 bases. The CDR3 has 15 residues. From germline, CDR1 is KGHSH and CDR2 LQKENI. CDR3 amino acids: CASSVAQDLNTEAFF. The CDR3 nucleotides read TGTGCCAGCTCAGTCGCACAGGACCTAAACACTGAAGCTTTCTTT.

This clonotype was seen a few times. V gene TRBV7-8 combines with J gene TRBJ2-2; D remains unclear. V lost 5 bases, J lost 3 bases, and 4 bases lay in between. This CDR3 comprises 12 residues. Germline lookup yields CDR1 SGHVS and CDR2 FQNEAQ. The CDR3 coding sequence is TGTGCCAGCAGCCCACACACCGGGGAGCTGTTTTTT. This gives the protein CASSPHTGELFF.